This TCR beta chain was retrieved from a study of blood T cell repertoires in COVID-19. Produced via immunoSEQ multiplex PCR; TCRdb's table is partial and in-frame only. The sample has approximately 270,000 clones, approximately 84% seen once; the top ten hold more than 1.5%. This clone appeared once. CDR3 length: 14 amino acids. Germline CDR1 and CDR2: SGDLS and YYNGEE. Trimming removed 3 bases from V and 7 bases from J, with 16 bases in between. Sequencing input: PBMCs or T cells enriched from blood (not recorded which). This clonotype was obtained from a middle-aged man who had recovered from COVID-19. The chain is built from TRBV9 and TRBJ1-2; no firm D call. The CDR3 coding sequence is TGTGCCAGCAGCGAGGCCGAGGGTATGGGTGGCTACACCTTC. Residues: CASSEAEGMGGYTF.